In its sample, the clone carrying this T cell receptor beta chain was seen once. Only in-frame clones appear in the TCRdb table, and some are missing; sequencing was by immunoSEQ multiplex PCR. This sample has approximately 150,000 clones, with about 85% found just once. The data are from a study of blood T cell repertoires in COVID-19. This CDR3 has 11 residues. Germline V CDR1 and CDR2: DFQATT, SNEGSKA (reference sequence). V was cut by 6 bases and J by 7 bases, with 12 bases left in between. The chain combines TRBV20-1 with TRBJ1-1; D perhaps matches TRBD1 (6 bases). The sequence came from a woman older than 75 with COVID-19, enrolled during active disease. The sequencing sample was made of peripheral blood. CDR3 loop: CSARDRFEAFF. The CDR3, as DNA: TGCAGTGCCCGCGACAGGTTTGAAGCTTTCTTT.